These 32 T cell receptor beta chains were all obtained from the same sample, sequenced in a study of regulatory T cells in long-lasting Graves disease. Time point defined: newly diagnosed GD, antithyroid drugs for less than 3 months. From RNA extracted from PBMCs, the TCR library was made. Researchers made TCR beta libraries by using iRepertoire HTBI primers and running Arm-PCR on CDR3 regions. MiXCR, run by TCRdb on the multiplex PCR reads, gives a single entry per CDR3 protein. The data contain 300,000 to 400,000 distinct CDR3 sequences, 16% of them singletons. These data also formed part of another study, on T cells in Graves' hyperthyroidism and ophthalmopathy.

The source material was peripheral blood mononuclear cells (PBMCs), sampled at new diagnosis, from a patient treated with antithyroid drugs. These receptors were taken from a man in his forties or fifties with Graves disease.

This clonotype was seen a handful of times. The chain carries TRBV6-2 or TRBV6-3 and TRBJ1-3; D gene ambiguous. The V end was cut by 5 bases, the J end by 3 bases, with 8 bases between. This CDR3 comprises 13 residues. Germline-derived CDR1 and CDR2 are MNHEY and SVGEGT. CDR3 residues: CASSVEGGNTIYF. CDR3 coding DNA: TGTGCCAGCAGTGTCGAGGGTGGAAACACCATATATTTT.

This clonotype was found many times. This chain links TRBV7-9 with TRBJ1-5, with TRBD1 matching 9 bases. Germline lookup yields CDR1 SEHNR and CDR2 FQNEAQ (reference sequence). CDR3 length equals 15 residues. V lost 1 base, J lost 5 bases, and 3 bases stayed unmatched. The DNA of the CDR3 is TGTGCCAGCAGCTTAGGGGACAGGGAACATCAGCCCCAGCATTTT. Protein product: CASSLGDREHQPQHF.

This clonotype was seen only a few times. With a much larger clone just one base away, this may be a read error. The chain employs TRBV7-2 and TRBJ2-2; a possible D gene is TRBD2 (6 bases). Germline CDR1 reads SGHTA; CDR2 reads FQGNSA. The CDR3 is 14 amino acids. CDR3 residues: CASSPDMNTGGLFF. The DNA for the CDR3 is TGTGCCAGCAGCCCCGACATGAACACCGGGGGGCTGTTTTTT.

This clonotype was counted ten times or more. The rearrangement joins TRBV13 to TRBJ2-3; 11 positions match TRBD1. V lost 8 bases, J lost 3 bases, and 10 bases stayed unmatched. The CDR3 contains 16 residues. Germline CDR1 and CDR2: PRHDT and FYEKMQ (reference sequence). CDR3 nucleotide sequence: TGTGCCAGCTCACGGACAGGGGGCAGTCAGACAGATACGCAGTATTTT. This sequence encodes CASSRTGGSQTDTQYF.

This clonotype was seen a handful of times. The chain is built from TRBV7-9 and TRBJ1-1, with D unclear. The CDR3 length is 14 residues. Deletions cut 7 bases from V and 5 bases from J, with 17 bases between. Germline CDR1 SEHNR, CDR2 FQNEAQ (reference sequence). CDR3 loop: CASTPPVARTEAFF. The DNA of the CDR3 is TGTGCCAGCACCCCGCCAGTGGCGAGGACTGAAGCTTTCTTT.

The chain links TRBV20-1 to TRBJ2-3; 13 nucleotides match TRBD2. Germline values: CDR1 DFQATT, CDR2 SNEGSKA (reference sequence). V gave up 6 bases and J gave up 2 bases; unmatched junction bases: 20. The CDR3 totals 20 residues. The CDR3 coding sequence is TGCAGTGCCCACGGGCCACGGACTAGCGGGGGCCCCCAAGCCACAGATACGCAGTATTTT. As protein: CSAHGPRTSGGPQATDTQYF.

This clonotype has at least ten counts. The chain is built from TRBV28 and TRBJ2-7, with 7 bases matching TRBD1. Germline CDR1 reads MDHEN; CDR2 reads SYDVKM. The CDR3 runs 15 residues. V shed 6 bases and J 5 bases; nucleotides not matched to a gene: 13. The DNA for the CDR3 is TGTGCCAGCAGCCCCGTAGGGGGCTTTATCCACGAGCAGTACTTC. This sequence encodes CASSPVGGFIHEQYF.

The rearrangement uses TRBV4-1 and TRBJ1-5; D is perhaps TRBD1 (6 bases). Trimming shortened V by 1 base and J by 6 bases, and 16 bases separated the two germline ends. CDR1 is MGHRA, CDR2 YSYEKL, per germline. The CDR3 consists of 16 residues. DNA of the CDR3: TGCGCCAGCAGCCAAGGAATAGCGGGAGGGGGTCAGCCCCAGCATTTT. Translation gives CASSQGIAGGGQPQHF.

The table lists this clonotype with many counts. The rearrangement links TRBV7-3 to TRBJ2-1; D is ambiguous. V was clipped by 2 bases and J by 7 bases, with 9 bases between them. This CDR3 spans 13 amino acids. Germline CDR1 reads SGHTA; CDR2 reads FQGTGA. CDR3 DNA: TGTGCCAGCAGCTTAGAGATTCGGAATGAGCAGTTCTTC. Translating it yields CASSLEIRNEQFF.

Turning to this clonotype: One end of the junction is discordant with germline, which a read error may explain. The rearrangement uses TRBV4-2 and TRBJ2-2, with 10 bases lining up with TRBD1. Looked up from germline, CDR1 is LGHNA and CDR2 is YNFKEQ. This CDR3 is built from 15 residues. Here the CDR3 reads CACSHRDRGTGELFF. The CDR3 DNA reads as TGTGCCTGCAGCCACCGGGACAGGGGTACCGGGGAGCTGTTTTTT.

This clonotype appeared a few times. The chain couples TRBV29-1 to TRBJ1-5; D may be TRBD1 (5 bases). The V end lost 3 bases, the J end lost 5 bases, and 11 bases lay between the germline ends. This CDR3 is 13 amino acids long. Germline V CDR1 and CDR2: SQVTM, ANQGSEA. The CDR3 DNA reads TGCAGCGTTGAGGGGGTAAGGGATCAGCCCCAGCATTTT. This codes for CSVEGVRDQPQHF.

This clonotype was recorded at least ten times. This chain links TRBV28 with TRBJ1-4; weak D call: TRBD1 (5 bases). V lost 6 bases and J 3 bases, leaving 11 bases between the germline ends. The CDR3 runs 14 residues. Germline assignment: CDR1 MDHEN and CDR2 SYDVKM. CDR3 DNA: TGTGCCAGCAGCGAAAGGGGTTCTAATGAAAAACTGTTTTTT. Translating gives CASSERGSNEKLFF.

The CDR3 bases are TGTGCCAGCAGCTTATGGGGACAGGGCTCGGGTGGCTACACCTTC. Its protein product is CASSLWGQGSGGYTF. The V call is TRBV7-2, the J call TRBJ1-2, with 9 bases lining up with TRBD1. The CDR3 sequence is 15 residues long. Germline CDR1 SGHTA, CDR2 FQGNSA. Trimming at V came to 2 bases and at J to 7 bases, leaving 8 bases not matched to a gene.

This clonotype was seen a few times. The J gene is TRBJ2-7, the V gene TRBV6-1; no clear D gene. Germline-derived CDR1 and CDR2 are MNHNS and SASEGT. CDR3 length: 17 residues. Trimming took 4 bases from V and 3 from J, leaving 22 bases between them. The CDR3 region is CASSVTPIRAYLYEQYF. CDR3 coding DNA: TGTGCCAGCAGTGTGACACCGATCCGGGCCTACCTCTACGAGCAGTACTTC.

This clonotype was observed a few times. One junction end disagrees with the germline gene, perhaps due to a read error. The chain combines TRBV20-1 with TRBJ2-5; D is possibly TRBD1 (5 bases). The V gene's germline CDR1 is DFQATT and CDR2 SNEGSKA (reference sequence). This CDR3 region has 15 residues. CDR3 nucleotides: TGCAGTGCTAGTTCAGGGTGGGTAAGGGAAGAGACTCAGTACTTC. Its translation is CSASSGWVREETQYF.

The chain couples TRBV6-5 to TRBJ1-4, with D possibly being TRBD1 (6 bases). This CDR3 is built from 16 residues. Trimming stripped 0 bases from V and 8 bases from J, with 16 bases between. In germline, CDR1 is MNHEY, CDR2 SVGAGI. The CDR3 loop is CASSYSGTGRGEKLFF. DNA of the CDR3: TGTGCCAGCAGTTACTCAGGTACAGGGAGAGGAGAAAAACTGTTTTTT.

Points on this clonotype: This sequence may be a read error, since a much larger clone differs from it by one base. The rearrangement uses TRBV6-5 and TRBJ1-2; no definite D call. The CDR3 covers 12 residues. Germline V gene lookup returns CDR1 MNHEY and CDR2 SVGAGI. Trimming removed 2 bases from V and 7 bases from J, with 8 bases in between. CDR3 nucleotide sequence: TGTGCCAGCAGTTACGGCAGCTGTGGCTACACCTTC. It encodes CASSYGSCGYTF.

This clonotype was recorded many times. In nucleotides, the CDR3 is TGCGCCAGCAGCTTGGGTAGCGGGGGGGCCACAGAGACCCAGTACTTC. It yields the protein CASSLGSGGATETQYF. This chain connects TRBV5-1 to TRBJ2-5, with 11 bases lining up with TRBD2. The CDR3 length is 16 residues. Germline lookup yields CDR1 SGHRS and CDR2 YFSETQ. The V segment lost 0 bases and the J segment 4 bases; nucleotides outside the gene matches: 5.

This clonotype appeared many times. The CDR3 nucleotides are TGTGCCAGCCTCCGGGACAGGGCGTACGGGGAGCTGTTTTTT. This codes for CASLRDRAYGELFF. The chain recombines TRBV2 with TRBJ2-2; 9 bases match TRBD1. The germline V gene encodes CDR1 SNHLY and CDR2 FYNNEI. The CDR3 totals 14 residues. The V segment lost 8 bases and the J segment 7 bases; nucleotides outside the gene matches: 8.

This clonotype was picked up many times. This chain connects TRBV18 to TRBJ1-1, with D uncertain. The CDR3 extends over 13 amino acids. Deletions cut 4 bases from V and 6 bases from J, with 12 bases between. Germline V lookup: CDR1 KGHSH, CDR2 LQKENI. CDR3 bases: TGTGCCAGCTCACAGGGCAAAGCCCCTGAAGCTTTCTTT. Amino acids: CASSQGKAPEAFF.

The CDR3 DNA reads as TGTGCCAGCAGTTCGGGGACAGGGGGCGACTACACCTTC. This codes for CASSSGTGGDYTF. This sequence joins TRBV5-5 and TRBJ1-2, with 12 nucleotides matching TRBD1. The length of the CDR3 is 13 residues. V lost 5 bases, J lost 10 bases, and 6 bases stayed unmatched. The germline V gene has CDR1 SGHKS and CDR2 YYEKEE (reference sequence).

Many counts were recorded for this clonotype. J is TRBJ1-1 and V is TRBV12-3 or TRBV12-4; D not certain. Trimming pared 7 bases from V and 0 bases from J, leaving 15 bases between. This CDR3 spans 15 amino acids. The CDR3 nucleotides are TGTGCCAGCATTCGAGTCTTTAACCTGAACACTGAAGCTTTCTTT. Translation: CASIRVFNLNTEAFF.

Many counts were recorded for this clonotype. The chain joins TRBV6-1 to TRBJ1-1; D call uncertain. The CDR3 runs 12 residues. The V and J ends lost 8 bases and 2 bases respectively, with 9 bases between them. Looked up from germline, CDR1 is MNHNS and CDR2 is SASEGT. DNA for the CDR3: TGTGCCAGCCGAGACACCAACACTGAAGCTTTCTTT. Protein: CASRDTNTEAFF.

This clonotype has ten or more counts. The chain uses TRBV5-1 and TRBJ2-5; maybe TRBD1 (6 bases). CDR1 is SGHRS and CDR2 is YFSETQ in the germline V gene. The CDR3 is 14 amino acids. Trimming left V 1 base short and J 4 bases short, with 11 bases between. The CDR3: CASSLSGDGETQYF. The CDR3 bases are TGCGCCAGCAGCTTGTCAGGGGACGGAGAGACCCAGTACTTC. The complete variable domain, with remaining parts taken from reference TRBV5-1 and TRBJ2-5, reads KAGVTQTPRYLIKTRGQQVTLSCSPISGHRSVSWYQQTPGQGLQFLFEYFSETQRNKGNFPGRFSGRQFSNSRSEMNVSTLELGDSALYLCASSLSGDGETQYFGPGTRLLVL.

The chain employs TRBV18 and TRBJ1-3; maybe TRBD1 (5 bases). Trimming took off 3 bases at V and 4 bases at J, with 19 bases between the two ends. The germline V gene has CDR1 KGHSH and CDR2 LQKENI. The CDR3 is made up of 17 amino acids. DNA of the CDR3: TGTGCCAGCTCACCCCGGGCAGGGCTGCGGTTGGGAAACACCATATATTTT. Residues: CASSPRAGLRLGNTIYF.

This clonotype was observed many times. The V gene is TRBV20-1, the J gene TRBJ2-1; TRBD2 might be the D (5 bases). There are 15 residues in the CDR3. V was cut by 6 bases and J by 0 bases, with 15 bases left in between. The germline V gene has CDR1 DFQATT and CDR2 SNEGSKA (reference sequence). The CDR3 sequence is CSAPGLGSSYNEQFF. Written as DNA, the CDR3 is TGCAGTGCCCCTGGACTGGGAAGCTCCTACAATGAGCAGTTCTTC.

V is TRBV29-1 and J is TRBJ2-5; 9 bases are a match to TRBD1. The J segment lost 4 bases and the V segment lost 6 bases, leaving 3 bases of the junction unmatched. Germline V CDR1 and CDR2: SQVTM, ANQGSEA. The CDR3 length is 12 residues. In DNA, the CDR3 is TGCAGCGTAGGGACAGGGTTAGAGACCCAGTACTTC. It yields the protein CSVGTGLETQYF.

Concerning this clonotype itself: Since a much larger clone is just one base distant, this may be a read error. The CDR3 nucleotides are TGTGCCAGCAGCCTGGCCCACTTGGGATCGGCTGGAAACACCATATATTTT. Translated, it gives CASSLAHLGSAGNTIYF. The chain is built from TRBV11-3 and TRBJ1-3; no definite D call. The CDR3 runs 17 residues. V shed 5 bases and J shed 2 bases, with 19 bases lying between them. Germline CDR1 and CDR2: SGHNT and YENEEA. The variable domain in full, completed from reference TRBV11-3 and TRBJ1-3, reads EAGVVQSPRYKIIEKKQPVAFWCNPISGHNTLYWYLQNLGQGPELLIRYENEEAVDDSQLPKDRFSAERLKGVDSTLKIQPAELGDSAVYLCASSLAHLGSAGNTIYFGEGSWLTVV.

The chain couples TRBV20-1 to TRBJ2-7; 7 positions match TRBD1. With 1 base clipped from V and 4 bases from J, the junction kept 10 bases outside the gene matches. The germline gives CDR1 DFQATT, CDR2 SNEGSKA (reference sequence). The CDR3 has 15 residues. CDR3 protein: CSARVIYRGSYEQYF. CDR3 sequence (DNA): TGCAGTGCTAGAGTTATCTACAGGGGCTCTTACGAGCAGTACTTC.

Note on this clonotype: This may stem from a read error, because a much larger clone lies one nucleotide away. The genes are TRBV2 and TRBJ1-1; D is ambiguous. This CDR3 contains 14 residues. V shed 4 bases and J shed 2 bases, with 11 bases lying between them. CDR1 and CDR2 from the germline V gene are SNHLY and FYNNEI. CDR3 in DNA: TGTGCCAGCAGTGGTACTAGTAAAAACACTGAAGCTTTCTTT. It is translated as CASSGTSKNTEAFF.

This chain uses TRBV4-2 with TRBJ1-5, with D tentatively TRBD1 (5 bases). Germline assignment: CDR1 LGHNA and CDR2 YNFKEQ. Trimming stripped 0 bases from V and 3 bases from J, with 9 bases between. The CDR3 has 15 amino acids. CDR3 sequence reads: CASSQDGQLNQPQHF. CDR3 nucleotide sequence: TGTGCCAGCAGCCAAGATGGACAACTCAATCAGCCCCAGCATTTT.

This chain links TRBV5-1 with TRBJ2-2; no definite D call. Per the germline V gene, CDR1 is SGHRS and CDR2 is YFSETQ. Trimming pared 4 bases from V and 5 bases from J, leaving 9 bases between. This CDR3 has 13 amino acids. The CDR3 nucleotides read TGCGCCAGCAGCCCGGTCGGTACCGGGGAGCTGTTTTTT. Its protein product is CASSPVGTGELFF.